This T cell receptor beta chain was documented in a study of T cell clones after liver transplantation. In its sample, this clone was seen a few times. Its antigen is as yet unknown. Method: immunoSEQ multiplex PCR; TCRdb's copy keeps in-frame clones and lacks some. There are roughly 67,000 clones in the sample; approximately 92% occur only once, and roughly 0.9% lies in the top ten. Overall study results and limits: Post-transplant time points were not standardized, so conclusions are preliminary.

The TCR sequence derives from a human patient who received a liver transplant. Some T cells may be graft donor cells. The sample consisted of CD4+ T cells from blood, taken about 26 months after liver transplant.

The CDR3 is CASSLGTDAAPQHF. For the CDR3, the DNA is TGCGCCAGCAGCCTCGGGACGGATGCCGCGCCCCAGCATTTT. The V gene is TRBV5-1, the J gene TRBJ1-5, with D possibly matching TRBD1 (5 bases). The germline V gene has CDR1 SGHRS and CDR2 YFSETQ. This CDR3 is built from 14 residues. V gave up 4 bases and J gave up 9 bases, with 17 bases separating them.